This T cell receptor beta chain was found in a study of T cells after yellow fever vaccination. Study conclusions and caveats: Weaker overall, the secondary response nonetheless peaked faster (day 5 versus 15).

MiXCR, applied by TCRdb to the 5' RACE reads, yields one record per CDR3 protein. The repertoire holds 250,000 to 350,000 distinct CDR3 sequences, around 6.8% seen once, with over 15% in the top ten. A word on this clonotype: Antigen specificity is unknown.

Germline V gene lookup returns CDR1 MNHEY and CDR2 SVGAGI. V lost 2 bases and J 2 bases, leaving 16 bases between the germline ends. CDR3 length equals 17 residues. The source was PBMCs, collected around 45 days after the first yellow fever vaccination. The rearrangement uses TRBV6-5 and TRBJ2-1; either TRBD1 or TRBD2 may supply D (5 bases each). The clonotype was recovered from a man aged 18 to 30 who received the YFV17D yellow fever vaccine. The CDR3 spells CASSYMAGASTYNEQFF. The CDR3 DNA sequence: TGTGCCAGCAGTTACATGGCCGGGGCCTCTACCTACAATGAGCAGTTCTTC.